These 24 T cell receptor beta chains came from one sample sequenced in a study of cytomegalovirus exposure and HLA in healthy donors. PCR amplification relied on 60 Vbeta primers (plus 13 Jbeta primers). TCRdb keeps only in-frame clones here, not all; method: immunoSEQ multiplex PCR. Of 200,000 to 250,000 clones in the sample, 82% were seen once. The sequenced sample was PBMCs. The receptors originated from a woman aged 40 to 49 in good health and CMV-seronegative.

CDR3 in amino acids: CASAEIGNTIYF. Here the CDR3 DNA reads TGTGCCAGCGCGGAAATCGGAAACACCATATATTTT. The V call is TRBV28, the J call TRBJ1-3; D ambiguous. CDR3 length: 12 amino acids. Germline CDR1 MDHEN, CDR2 SYDVKM. V was shortened by 8 bases and J by 4 bases, with 9 bases between the two germline ends. The whole variable domain, remainder taken from reference TRBV28 and TRBJ1-3, is DVKVTQSSRYLVKRTGEKVFLECVQDMDHENMFWYRQDPGLGLRLIYFSYDVKMKEKGDIPEGYSVSREKKERFSLILESASTNQTSMYLCASAEIGNTIYFGEGSWLTVV.

The rearrangement links TRBV5-1 to TRBJ2-2, with 8 nucleotides matching TRBD2. Unmatched junction bases numbered 3, after V lost 1 base and J lost 4 bases. CDR1 is SGHRS and CDR2 is YFSETQ in the germline V gene. There are 15 residues in the CDR3. Written as DNA, the CDR3 is TGCGCCAGCAGCTTGCCGGGGACTAGCACCGGGGAGCTGTTTTTT. Translated, it gives CASSLPGTSTGELFF.

This clone showed up just a few times. V is TRBV4-1 and J is TRBJ2-7; 12 bases map to TRBD1. The germline V gene has CDR1 MGHRA and CDR2 YSYEKL. The CDR3 is made up of 16 amino acids. The ends lost 3 bases at V and 3 bases at J; junction bases unmatched: 6. As DNA, the CDR3 is TGCGCCAGCAGCCAGGGGGACAGGGGGCGCGGCTACGAGCAGTACTTC. Translated: CASSQGDRGRGYEQYF.

This clone showed up just once. The V call is TRBV9, the J call TRBJ2-3, with 14 bases lining up with TRBD2. V trimming: 4 bases; J trimming: 4 bases; junction bases outside the gene matches: 17. Germline lookup yields CDR1 SGDLS and CDR2 YYNGEE. The CDR3 loop spans 20 amino acids. CDR3 DNA sequence: TGTGCCAGCAGCCCGCCCCGACCGGGACTAGCGGGAGATGGCGCAGATACGCAGTATTTT. Encoded protein: CASSPPRPGLAGDGADTQYF.

V gene TRBV27 combines with J gene TRBJ1-2; 8 positions match TRBD1. V lost 6 bases and J lost 4; bases outside the gene matches: 13. This CDR3 is built from 16 residues. CDR1 is MNHEY, CDR2 SMNVEV, per germline (reference sequence). CDR3 DNA: TGTGCCAGCAGCTTGGGGGGCGACAGGGGATTCTATGGCTACACCTTC. Protein: CASSLGGDRGFYGYTF.

This clone was detected only once. The gene calls are TRBV19 and TRBJ2-7; 9 bases map to TRBD1. V lost 8 bases, J lost 2 bases, and 7 bases stayed unmatched. This CDR3 contains 14 residues. Germline values: CDR1 LNHDA, CDR2 SQIVND (reference sequence). The CDR3 reads CASAPGQGAYEQYF. Written as DNA, the CDR3 is TGTGCCAGTGCCCCGGGACAGGGAGCCTACGAGCAGTACTTC. The whole variable domain, filled in from reference TRBV19 and TRBJ2-7, reads DGGITQSPKYLFRKEGQNVTLSCEQNLNHDAMYWYRQDPGQGLRLIYYSQIVNDFQKGDIAEGYSVSREKKESFPLTVTSAQKNPTAFYLCASAPGQGAYEQYFGPGTRLTVT.

The rearrangement links TRBV30 to TRBJ1-1; D uncertain. Germline V gene data show CDR1 as GTSNPN and CDR2 as SVGIG (reference sequence). The ends were cut back, 2 bases at V and 4 bases at J, with 11 bases in the middle. The CDR3 runs to 13 residues. The CDR3 loop reads CAWSRGLATEAFF. The CDR3 region has the DNA TGTGCCTGGAGTCGAGGGTTGGCCACTGAAGCTTTCTTT.

This clone occurred once. The chain recombines TRBV27 with TRBJ1-2; possibly TRBD1 for D (6 bases). Trimming took 4 bases from V and 0 from J, leaving 12 bases between them. The length of the CDR3 is 15 residues. Germline CDR1 is MNHEY and CDR2 is SMNVEV (reference sequence). CDR3 sequence reads: CASSSYTGSNYGYTF. CDR3 coding DNA: TGTGCCAGCAGTTCATACACAGGGTCTAACTATGGCTACACCTTC.

The chain joins TRBV6-7 to TRBJ2-4, with 7 bases aligning to TRBD2. TRBV6-7 counts as an open reading frame of uncertain function. The length of the CDR3 is 15 residues. The trim removed 2 bases at V and 7 bases at J, leaving 8 bases unmatched. CDR3 protein: CASSYPPRGGNIQYF. For the CDR3, the DNA is TGTGCCAGCAGTTACCCGCCGAGGGGAGGGAACATTCAGTACTTC.

V gene TRBV4-2 combines with J gene TRBJ2-3; 11 bases line up with TRBD2. Trimming cost V 0 bases and J 0 bases; bases outside gene matches: 2. Germline-derived CDR1 and CDR2 are LGHNA and YNFKEQ. The CDR3 is made up of 17 amino acids. CDR3 in DNA: TGTGCCAGCAGCCAAGATGGGACTAGCGGAAGCACAGATACGCAGTATTTT. Protein sequence: CASSQDGTSGSTDTQYF.

J is TRBJ2-5 and V is TRBV14, with D possibly being TRBD1 (6 bases). The CDR3 spans 16 residues. With 0 bases removed from V and 2 bases from J, the gap between germline ends came to 13 bases. Germline lookup yields CDR1 SGHDN and CDR2 FVKESK. CDR3 DNA: TGTGCCAGCAGCCAAGATTTTGGTAGGGGGCAAGAGACCCAGTACTTC. Translated: CASSQDFGRGQETQYF.

The chain is built from TRBV21-1 and TRBJ1-2. TRBV21-1 is described as a pseudogene. This CDR3 spans 13 amino acids. The CDR3 DNA reads TGTGCCAGCAGCCCTAATTCTAACTATGGCTACACCTTC. Translation: CASSPNSNYGYTF.

The chain recombines TRBV11-2 with TRBJ2-2; TRBD2 aligns across 10 bases. Unmatched junction bases numbered 12, after V lost 5 bases and J lost 6 bases. Germline loops: CDR1 SGHAT, CDR2 FQNNGV. The CDR3 is 17 residues long. Here the CDR3 DNA reads TGTGCCAGCAGCGCCGGCCTAGCGGGAGCCGGCTCCGGGGAGCTGTTTTTT. Residues: CASSAGLAGAGSGELFF.

This clone has more than one count but fewer than ten. V is TRBV4-1 and J is TRBJ2-7; 12 bases align to TRBD2. This CDR3 region has 20 residues. J lost 2 bases, V lost 3 bases, and 17 bases had no gene match. CDR1 is MGHRA, CDR2 YSYEKL, per germline. CDR3 nucleotides: TGCGCCAGCAGCCACGCTTCAAGACTACTGCTAGCGGGAGGGACCTACGAGCAGTACTTC. It encodes CASSHASRLLLAGGTYEQYF.

This clone was found once. The chain joins TRBV29-1 to TRBJ2-2, with 9 bases aligning to TRBD1. The CDR3 runs to 16 residues. The V segment lost 4 bases and the J segment 0 bases; nucleotides outside the gene matches: 6. CDR1 is SQVTM, CDR2 ANQGSEA, per germline. In DNA, the CDR3 is TGCAGCGTTGCGGCGCGACAGGGGGCGAACACCGGGGAGCTGTTTTTT. This codes for CSVAARQGANTGELFF.

This chain joins TRBV10-3 and TRBJ1-1; no reliable D call. The CDR3 has 14 residues. Germline CDR1 ENHRY, CDR2 SYGVKD. Between the trimmed V and J ends, which lost 0 bases and 0 bases, there was a span of 5 bases. DNA for the CDR3: TGTGCCATCAGTGAGTCAACTGTGAACACTGAAGCTTTCTTT. Protein sequence: CAISESTVNTEAFF.

This clone was seen just once. The chain combines TRBV10-3 with TRBJ2-7; TRBD1 is a possible D gene (5 bases). Germline V CDR1 and CDR2: ENHRY, SYGVKD. CDR3 length equals 13 residues. Trimming pared 0 bases from V and 4 bases from J, leaving 7 bases between. CDR3: CAISESRVYEQYF. The CDR3, as DNA: TGTGCCATCAGTGAGTCCAGGGTATACGAGCAGTACTTC.

V and J are TRBV5-4 and TRBJ2-7; D is ambiguous. This CDR3 has 14 residues. Trimming stripped 0 bases from V and 3 bases from J, with 10 bases between. Germline-derived CDR1 and CDR2 are SGHNT and YYREEE (reference sequence). This CDR3 is CASSLGPLVYEQYF. The CDR3 DNA reads TGTGCCAGCAGCTTGGGCCCGCTAGTCTACGAGCAGTACTTC.

CDR3 sequence (DNA): TGTGCCAGCAGGCTAGCGGGAGACTACGAGCAGTACTTC. Protein: CASRLAGDYEQYF. The rearrangement joins TRBV28 to TRBJ2-7, with 10 bases lining up with TRBD2. The CDR3 loop spans 13 amino acids. The V segment lost 6 bases and the J segment 3 bases; nucleotides outside the gene matches: 2. Looked up from germline, CDR1 is MDHEN and CDR2 is SYDVKM.

The chain carries TRBV6-5 and TRBJ2-7; the match to TRBD1 covers 8 bases. Germline-derived CDR1 and CDR2 are MNHEY and SVGAGI. V was pared by 10 bases and J by 2 bases, with 4 bases of the junction left unmatched. This CDR3 has 12 amino acids. CDR3 bases: TGTGCCACCCTGGACAGGGCCTACGAGCAGTACTTC. Its protein product is CATLDRAYEQYF.

This sequence joins TRBV5-6 and TRBJ2-2, with a weak D call TRBD2 (7 bases). V shed 3 bases and J shed 8 bases, with 17 bases lying between them. This CDR3 is 15 amino acids long. Germline lookup yields CDR1 SGHDT and CDR2 YYEEEE. The CDR3 sequence is CASSSRAGAFGELFF. The CDR3 bases are TGTGCCAGCAGCTCCCGGGCGGGGGCTTTTGGGGAGCTGTTTTTT.

The rearrangement uses TRBV6-5 and TRBJ2-5, with 7 nucleotides matching TRBD1. TRBJ2-7 explains the end of the DNA better; the J call may be wrong. The CDR3 is 15 residues long. Germline assignment: CDR1 MNHEY and CDR2 SVGAGI. The CDR3 spells CASSNRGQRIYEQYF. Here the CDR3 DNA reads TGTGCCAGCAGTAACAGGGGACAGAGGATTTACGAGCAGTACTTC.

This clone was counted once. At the DNA level, this CDR3 is encoded by other sequences in the same sample as well. The V call is TRBV30, the J call TRBJ1-2; a weak D match, TRBD1 (6 bases). Germline values: CDR1 GTSNPN, CDR2 SVGIG (reference sequence). The CDR3 is 12 amino acids. Trimming shortened V by 5 bases and J by 2 bases, and 9 bases separated the two germline ends. The CDR3 loop reads CAWSTGNYGYTF. CDR3 bases: TGTGCCTGGTCAACAGGGAACTATGGCTACACCTTC.

This sequence joins TRBV5-5 and TRBJ1-1; tentatively, D is TRBD1 (5 bases). Germline V gives CDR1 SGHKS, CDR2 YYEKEE (reference sequence). The germline V and J ends were trimmed by 5 bases and 3 bases, with 23 bases remaining between them. The CDR3 consists of 17 residues. CDR3 amino acids: CASSSDSQSYRYTEAFF. The CDR3 region has the DNA TGTGCCAGCAGTTCCGACAGTCAATCTTATAGGTACACTGAAGCTTTCTTT.